This T cell receptor (beta chain) came from a study of Ad26.COV2.S vaccination and SARS-CoV-2 variants. At the level of the study: By the intramuscular route, Ad26.COV2.S was given once, or twice 56 days apart.

Looked up from germline, CDR1 is KGHSH and CDR2 is LQKENI. The CDR3 runs 14 residues. Trimming left V 3 bases short and J 1 base short, with 9 bases between. Comment on this clone: Its cognate antigen is unknown.

Clones were sequenced by immunoSEQ multiplex PCR, and TCRdb holds only the in-frame ones, with some missing. The sample yields about 480,000 clones, roughly 89% seen once. The treatment denotes: over 15 received Ad26.COV2.S at low or high dose, single or two shots; roughly five received placebo; per-sample allocation not given. At day 63 after the first vaccine or placebo injection, samples were drawn. Participants' vaccine, an Ad26 vector, delivered Wuhan-strain SARS-CoV-2 spike. Broader study findings: From the TCR breadth and depth analyses, total T cell responses may have been underestimated. Vaccinees and placebo recipients showed similar non-spike TCR breadth.

The V call is TRBV18, the J call TRBJ1-1, with a possible D match to TRBD1 (5 bases). The specimen comprised peripheral blood, sampled in a trial of Ad26.COV2.S vaccine versus placebo. The sequence came from a person between 18 and 65 years old who received the Ad26.COV2.S COVID-19 vaccine or a placebo. CDR3 DNA: TGTGCCAGCTCACCTACGACAGAGAACACTGAAGCTTTCTTT. Amino acid sequence: CASSPTTENTEAFF.